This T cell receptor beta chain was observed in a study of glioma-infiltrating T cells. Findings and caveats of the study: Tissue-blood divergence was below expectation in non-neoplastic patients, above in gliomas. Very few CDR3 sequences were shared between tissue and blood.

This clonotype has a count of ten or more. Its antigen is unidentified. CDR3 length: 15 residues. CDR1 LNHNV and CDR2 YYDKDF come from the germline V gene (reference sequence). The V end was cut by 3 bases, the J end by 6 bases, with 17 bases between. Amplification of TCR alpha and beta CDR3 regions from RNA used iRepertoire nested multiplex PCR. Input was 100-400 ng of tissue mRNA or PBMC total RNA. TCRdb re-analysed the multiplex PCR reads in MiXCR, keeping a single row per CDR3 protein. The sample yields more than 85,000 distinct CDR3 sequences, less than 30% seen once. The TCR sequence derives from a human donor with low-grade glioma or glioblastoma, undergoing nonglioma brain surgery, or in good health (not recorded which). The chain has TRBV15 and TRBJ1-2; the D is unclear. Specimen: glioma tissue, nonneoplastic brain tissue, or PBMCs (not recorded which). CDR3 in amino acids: CATSSQVRVRNGYTF. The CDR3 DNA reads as TGTGCCACCAGCAGCCAGGTCAGAGTTAGGAATGGCTACACCTTC.